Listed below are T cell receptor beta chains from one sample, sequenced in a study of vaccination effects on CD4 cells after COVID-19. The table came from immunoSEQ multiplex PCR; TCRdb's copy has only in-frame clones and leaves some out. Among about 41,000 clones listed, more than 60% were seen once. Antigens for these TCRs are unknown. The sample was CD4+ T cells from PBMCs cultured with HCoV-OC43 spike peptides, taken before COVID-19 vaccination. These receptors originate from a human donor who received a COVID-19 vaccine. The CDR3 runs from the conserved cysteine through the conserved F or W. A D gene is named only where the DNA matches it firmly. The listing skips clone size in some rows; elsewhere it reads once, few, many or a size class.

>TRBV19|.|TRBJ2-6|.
TGTGCCAGTAGTAAGAGGGCCAACGTCCTGACTTTC
CASSKRANVLTF
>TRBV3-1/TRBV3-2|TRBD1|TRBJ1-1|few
TGTGCCAGCAGCCAAGTAGGGACAGGGGGCTTGGGCACTGAAGCTTTCTTT
CASSQVGTGGLGTEAFF
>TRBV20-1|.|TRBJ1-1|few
TGCAGTGCTAGTAAAGGTCGAGGAACTGAAGCTTTCTTT
CSASKGRGTEAFF
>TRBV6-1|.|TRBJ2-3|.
TGTGCCAGCAGTGAGTCGGGTATCGGTACGCAGTATTTT
CASSESGIGTQYF
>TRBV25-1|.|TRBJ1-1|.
TGTGCCAGCAGTGACTCCTCGCGGGCGGCCGGTAGTGAAGCTTTCTTT
CASSDSSRAAGSEAFF
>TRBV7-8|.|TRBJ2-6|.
TGTGCCAGCAGCTTACGGGACGGTGGGGCCAACGTCCTGACTTTC
CASSLRDGGANVLTF
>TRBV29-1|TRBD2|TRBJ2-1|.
TGCAGCGTTGCTAGCGGGAGCTATGAGCAGTTCTTC
CSVASGSYEQFF
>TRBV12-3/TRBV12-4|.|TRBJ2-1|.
TGTGCCAGCAATGCGGGATCCTACAATGAGCAGTTCTTC
CASNAGSYNEQFF
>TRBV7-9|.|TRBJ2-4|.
TGTGCCAGCAGCCCCATCGGGGTAGCCAAAAACATTCAGTACTTC
CASSPIGVAKNIQYF
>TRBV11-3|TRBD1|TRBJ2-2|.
TGTGCCAGCAGCTTACAACAGGGGGCCGGGGAGCTGTTTTTT
CASSLQQGAGELFF
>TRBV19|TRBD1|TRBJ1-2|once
TGTGCCAGTCGGACGCAGGGGGCACGGGATGGCTACACCTTC
CASRTQGARDGYTF
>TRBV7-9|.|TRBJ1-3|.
TGTGCCAGTAGACCTACCTGGGGAAACACCATATATTTT
CASRPTWGNTIYF
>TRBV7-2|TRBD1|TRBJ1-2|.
TGTGCCAGCAGCTTGGGACAGGGGGGAAGGTATGGCTACACCTTC
CASSLGQGGRYGYTF
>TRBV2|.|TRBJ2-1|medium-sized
TGTGCCAGCAGTGAAAAGGAATACAATGAGCAGTTCTTC
CASSEKEYNEQFF
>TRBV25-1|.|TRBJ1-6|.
TGTGCCAGCAGTGATATGGGGATGGGGGTTAATTCACCCCTCCACTTT
CASSDMGMGVNSPLHF
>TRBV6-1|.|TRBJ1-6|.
TGTGCCAGCAGTGAAGCGCGGGGGGGTGGCTATAATTCACCCCTCCACTTT
CASSEARGGGYNSPLHF
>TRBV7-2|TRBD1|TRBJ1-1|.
TGTGCCAGCAGCCGGGACAGGGGCATGAACACTGAAGCTTTCTTT
CASSRDRGMNTEAFF
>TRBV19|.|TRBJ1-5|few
TGTGCCAGTAGTATAGCTGGGGAGAAACAGCCCCAGCATTTT
CASSIAGEKQPQHF
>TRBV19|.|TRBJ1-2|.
TGTGCCAGTAGTATTTTGAAGGCAGCCTATGGCTACACCTTC
CASSILKAAYGYTF
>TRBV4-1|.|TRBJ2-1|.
TGCGCCAGCAGCCAAGATTATCGGGCCCCGAGGAATGAGCAGTTCTTC
CASSQDYRAPRNEQFF
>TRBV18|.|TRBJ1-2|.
TGTGCCAGCTCACCACCCCCCCAGTACTATGGCTACACCTTC
CASSPPPQYYGYTF
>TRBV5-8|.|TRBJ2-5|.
TGTGCCAGCAGCTTGGGTGATATTGGAGGAGAGACCCAGTACTTC
CASSLGDIGGETQYF
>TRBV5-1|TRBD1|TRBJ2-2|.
TGCGCCAGCAGCCCCGGGACAGGGTTAGGCGGGGAGCTGTTTTTT
CASSPGTGLGGELFF
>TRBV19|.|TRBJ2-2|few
TGTGCCAGTAGTATAAATGGACTGACCGGGGAGCTGTTTTTT
CASSINGLTGELFF
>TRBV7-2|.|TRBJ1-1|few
TGTGCCAGCAGCTTAGGTTCCCCGGAAGCTTTCTTT
CASSLGSPEAFF
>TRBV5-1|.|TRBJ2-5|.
TGCGCCAGCAGCTTGGGCAGTAGTCGGGGAGAGACCCAGTACTTC
CASSLGSSRGETQYF
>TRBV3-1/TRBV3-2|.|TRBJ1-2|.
TGTGCCAGCAGCCAAGATCCCCTCACCCAGGCCCGAGCTAACTATGGCTACACCTTC
CASSQDPLTQARANYGYTF
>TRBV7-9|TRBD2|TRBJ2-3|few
TGTGCCAGCAGCTTACTAGCGGGAGGATTAGATACGCAGTATTTT
CASSLLAGGLDTQYF
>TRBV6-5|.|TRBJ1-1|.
TGTGCCAGCAGTTACGAGGGCAGGAGCAACACTGAAGCTTTCTTT
CASSYEGRSNTEAFF
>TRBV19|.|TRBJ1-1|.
TGTGCCAGTACCCAGGCTGACGGTAAGGTTATGAGAAGGGGTGAAGCTTTCTTT
CASTQADGKVMRRGEAFF
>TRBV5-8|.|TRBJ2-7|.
TGTGCCAGCAGCTTGACCCTCGAGCAGTACTTC
CASSLTLEQYF
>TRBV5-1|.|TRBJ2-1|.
TGCGCCAGCGACTATAGGGGACTTACTTACAATGAGCAGTTCTTC
CASDYRGLTYNEQFF
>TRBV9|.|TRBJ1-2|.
TGTGCCAGCAGCGTAGATGGTGCTAACTATGGCTACACCTTC
CASSVDGANYGYTF
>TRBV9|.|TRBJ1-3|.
TGTGCCAGCAGCGTAGAGTCCTCTGGAAACACCATATATTTT
CASSVESSGNTIYF
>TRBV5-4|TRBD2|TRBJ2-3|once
TGTGCCAGCAGCGCTACCGGGACTAAACATGCAGATACGCAGTATTTT
CASSATGTKHADTQYF
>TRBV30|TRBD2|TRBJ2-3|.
TGTGCCTGGAGTGATAGCGGGACCGTCACAGATACGCAGTATTTT
CAWSDSGTVTDTQYF
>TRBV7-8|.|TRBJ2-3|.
TGTGCCAGCAGCTTAAGTCACACAGATACGCAGTATTTT
CASSLSHTDTQYF
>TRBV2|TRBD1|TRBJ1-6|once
TGTGCCAGCAGTGAAGGTGGGACAGGGGCTCGTAATTCACCCCTCCACTTT
CASSEGGTGARNSPLHF
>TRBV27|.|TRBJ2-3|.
TGTGCCAGCAGAGGCACCACAGATACGCAGTATTTT
CASRGTTDTQYF
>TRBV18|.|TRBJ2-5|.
TGTGCCAGCTCACCTTACCGGGAGACCCAGTACTTC
CASSPYRETQYF
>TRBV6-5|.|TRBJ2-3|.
TGTGCCAGTATACTAGATCCTCTGAATACGCAGTATTTT
CASILDPLNTQYF
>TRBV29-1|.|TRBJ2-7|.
TGCAGCGCGACGACAACCACATACGAGCAGTACTTC
CSATTTTYEQYF
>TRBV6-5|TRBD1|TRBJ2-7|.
TGTGCCAGCAGTTACCGGGACAGAACCTACGAGCAGTACTTC
CASSYRDRTYEQYF
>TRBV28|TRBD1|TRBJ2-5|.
TGTGCCAGCAGTCCTCGGGGACAGGGGGCGACGACCCAGTACTTC
CASSPRGQGATTQYF
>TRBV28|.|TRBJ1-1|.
TGTGCCAGCAGTTCTTCTTCTGGGGGGGTGTTGATTACGAACACTGAAGCTTTCTTT
CASSSSSGGVLITNTEAFF
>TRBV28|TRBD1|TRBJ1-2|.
TGTGCCAGCAGTTTGGGGACAGGGCTCTATGGCTACACCTTC
CASSLGTGLYGYTF
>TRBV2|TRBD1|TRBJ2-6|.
TGTGCCAGCCGCATGGACAGGGCTTCGGGGGCCAACGTCCTGACTTTC
CASRMDRASGANVLTF
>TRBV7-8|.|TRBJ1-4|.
TGTGCCAGCAGCTTAGTAGGACACCTGAGGGAAAAACTGTTTTTT
CASSLVGHLREKLFF
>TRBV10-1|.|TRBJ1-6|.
TGCGCCAGCAGTGAGTCGGGCAGGAACTTTTCGCGTACACCCCTCCACTTT
CASSESGRNFSRTPLHF
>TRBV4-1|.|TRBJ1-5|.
TGCGCCAGCAGCCTGAGACAGCCCGGCGATCAGCCCCAGCATTTT
CASSLRQPGDQPQHF
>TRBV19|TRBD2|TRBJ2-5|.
TGTGCCAGTAGTATTGGGGGGGGGACGGCATACGGGACCCAGTACTTC
CASSIGGGTAYGTQYF
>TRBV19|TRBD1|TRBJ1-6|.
TGTGCCAGTAGTATCGGGACAGGGGGTTTTAATTCACCCCTCCACTTT
CASSIGTGGFNSPLHF
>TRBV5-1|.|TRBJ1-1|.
TGCGCCAGCAGCTTGGGTGCGGAGGGGAACACTGAAGCTTTCTTT
CASSLGAEGNTEAFF